Described below is a single TCR beta chain sequence and its context. One end of the junction is discordant with germline, which a read error may explain. This record belongs to a study of cytomegalovirus exposure and HLA in healthy donors. PCR was performed using 60 Vbeta and 13 Jbeta primers. The assay was immunoSEQ multiplex PCR, and TCRdb's table has in-frame clones only and misses some. The sample contains over 150,000 clones, more than 70% of which appear only once. The germline V gene encodes CDR1 MGHRA and CDR2 YSYEKL. The CDR3 is 14 amino acids. The clonotype comes from a male donor in good health and CMV-seronegative. The specimen sequenced was PBMCs. The chain recombines TRBV4-1 with TRBJ2-7, with D perhaps matching TRBD2 (5 bases). CDR3 DNA sequence: TGCGCCAGCAGCCAAGGCGGTCCAGAGAAGCGGCAGTACTTT. Translating gives CASSQGGPEKRQYF.